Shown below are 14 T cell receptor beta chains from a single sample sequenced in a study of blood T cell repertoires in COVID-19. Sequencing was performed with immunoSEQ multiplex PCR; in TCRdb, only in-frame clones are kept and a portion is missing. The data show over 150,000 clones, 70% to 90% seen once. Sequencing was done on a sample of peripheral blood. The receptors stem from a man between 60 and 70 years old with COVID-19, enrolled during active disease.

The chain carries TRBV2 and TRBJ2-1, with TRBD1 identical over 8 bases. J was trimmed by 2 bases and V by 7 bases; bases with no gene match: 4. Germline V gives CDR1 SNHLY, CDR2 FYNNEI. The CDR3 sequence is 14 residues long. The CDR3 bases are TGTGCCAGCAATAGACAGGGGACCTACAATGAGCAGTTCTTC. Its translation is CASNRQGTYNEQFF.

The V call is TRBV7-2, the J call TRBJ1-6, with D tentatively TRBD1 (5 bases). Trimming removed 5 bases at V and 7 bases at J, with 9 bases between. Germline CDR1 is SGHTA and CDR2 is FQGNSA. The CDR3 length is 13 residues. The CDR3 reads CASSRDFNSPLHF. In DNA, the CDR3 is TGTGCCAGCAGCAGGGACTTCAATTCACCCCTCCACTTT.

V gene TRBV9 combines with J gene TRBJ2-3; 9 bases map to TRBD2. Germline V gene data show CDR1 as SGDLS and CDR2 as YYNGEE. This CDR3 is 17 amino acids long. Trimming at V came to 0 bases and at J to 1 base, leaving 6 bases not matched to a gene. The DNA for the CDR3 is TGTGCCAGCAGCGTAGACGGAAGACTAGCGGGCACAGATACGCAGTATTTT. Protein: CASSVDGRLAGTDTQYF.

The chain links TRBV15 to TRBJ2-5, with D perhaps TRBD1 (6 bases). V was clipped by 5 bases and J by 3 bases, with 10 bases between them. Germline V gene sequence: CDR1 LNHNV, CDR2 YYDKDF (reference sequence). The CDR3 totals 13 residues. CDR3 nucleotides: TGTGCCACCAGCGTAAGACAGGAAGAGACCCAGTACTTC. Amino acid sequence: CATSVRQEETQYF.

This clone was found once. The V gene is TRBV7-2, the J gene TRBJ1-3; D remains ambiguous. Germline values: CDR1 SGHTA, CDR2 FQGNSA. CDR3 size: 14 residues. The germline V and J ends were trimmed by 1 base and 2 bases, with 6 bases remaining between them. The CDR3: CASSLESTGNTIYF. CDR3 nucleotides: TGTGCCAGCAGCTTAGAATCTACTGGAAACACCATATATTTT.

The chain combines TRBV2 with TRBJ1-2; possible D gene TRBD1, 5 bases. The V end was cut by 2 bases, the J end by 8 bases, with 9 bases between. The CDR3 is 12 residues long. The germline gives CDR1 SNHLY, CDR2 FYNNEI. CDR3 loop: CASSERGGGYTF. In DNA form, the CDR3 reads TGTGCCAGCAGTGAAAGGGGAGGGGGCTACACCTTC.

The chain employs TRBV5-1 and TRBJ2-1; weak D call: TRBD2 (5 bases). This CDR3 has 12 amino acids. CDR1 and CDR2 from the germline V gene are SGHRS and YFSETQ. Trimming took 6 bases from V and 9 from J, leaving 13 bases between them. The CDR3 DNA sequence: TGCGCCAGCACTCAAGGTGGGAGTGAGCAGTTCTTC. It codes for CASTQGGSEQFF.

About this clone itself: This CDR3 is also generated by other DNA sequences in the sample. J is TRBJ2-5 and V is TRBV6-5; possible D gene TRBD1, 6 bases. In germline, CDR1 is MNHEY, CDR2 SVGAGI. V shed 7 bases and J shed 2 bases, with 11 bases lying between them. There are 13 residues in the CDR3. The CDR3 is CASTLDRQETQYF. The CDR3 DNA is TGTGCCAGCACATTAGACAGGCAAGAGACCCAGTACTTC.

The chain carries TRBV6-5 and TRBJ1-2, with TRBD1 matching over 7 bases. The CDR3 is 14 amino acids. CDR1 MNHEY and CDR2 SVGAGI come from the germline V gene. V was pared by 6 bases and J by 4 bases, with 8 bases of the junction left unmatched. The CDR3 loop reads CASRPGTDLYGYTF. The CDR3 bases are TGTGCCAGCAGGCCCGGGACAGACCTCTATGGCTACACCTTC.

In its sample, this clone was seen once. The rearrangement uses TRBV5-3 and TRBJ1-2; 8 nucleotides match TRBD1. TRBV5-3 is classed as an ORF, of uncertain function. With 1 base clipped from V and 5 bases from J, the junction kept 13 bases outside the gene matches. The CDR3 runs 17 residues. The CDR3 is CARSLSVRTGCFYGYTF. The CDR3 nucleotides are TGTGCCAGAAGCTTGAGTGTTAGGACAGGGTGTTTTTATGGCTACACCTTC.

The CDR3 nucleotides are TGTGCCAGCAGCCAAGATATTAGCGGTGAGACCCAGTACTTC. This gives the protein CASSQDISGETQYF. The rearrangement links TRBV3-1 (or the pseudogene TRBV3-2) to TRBJ2-5, with D perhaps TRBD2 (6 bases). This CDR3 contains 14 residues. In germline, CDR1 is LGHDT, CDR2 YNNKEL (reference sequence). V lost 0 bases to trimming and J lost 5 bases, with 10 bases between them.

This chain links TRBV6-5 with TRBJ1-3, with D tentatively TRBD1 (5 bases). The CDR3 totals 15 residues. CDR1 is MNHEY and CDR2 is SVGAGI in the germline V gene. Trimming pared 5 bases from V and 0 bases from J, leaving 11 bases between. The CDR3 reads CASSQGRSSGNTIYF. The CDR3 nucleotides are TGTGCCAGCAGTCAGGGCCGTAGCTCTGGAAACACCATATATTTT.

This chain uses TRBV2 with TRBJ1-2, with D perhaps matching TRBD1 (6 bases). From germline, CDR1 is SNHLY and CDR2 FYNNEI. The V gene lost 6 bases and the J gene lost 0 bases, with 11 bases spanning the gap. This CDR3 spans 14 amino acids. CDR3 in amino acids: CASRSGVPNYGYTF. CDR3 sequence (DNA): TGTGCCAGCAGATCAGGGGTGCCTAACTATGGCTACACCTTC.

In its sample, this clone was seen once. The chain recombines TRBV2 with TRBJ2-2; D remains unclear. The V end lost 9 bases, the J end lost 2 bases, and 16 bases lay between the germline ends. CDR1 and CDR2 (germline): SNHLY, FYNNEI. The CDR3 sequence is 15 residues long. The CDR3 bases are TGTGCCAGTCTCCGTCTAGGCCTTAACACCGGGGAGCTGTTTTTT. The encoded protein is CASLRLGLNTGELFF.